This T cell receptor beta chain was documented in a study of cytomegalovirus exposure and HLA in healthy donors. Regarding the study as a whole: In a later analysis, a genetic analysis reported fewer productive-TCR N-insertions in an Asian-associated ancestry cluster than the cohort average. For most TCR beta V segments, an earlier analysis put the productive rate at about 87% or about 30% of the time. Reportedly, cytomegalovirus status was diagnosed with high sensitivity and specificity. In a later analysis, most CMV-associated TCR beta chains appeared HLA-restricted.

On this clone: The antigen is unknown.

The primer mix had 60 Vbeta and 13 Jbeta primers. TCRdb keeps only in-frame clones here, not all; method: immunoSEQ multiplex PCR. The table lists under 90,000 clones, about 87% of them singletons. The CDR3 extends over 14 amino acids. Germline CDR1 SGHRS, CDR2 YFSETQ. V lost 4 bases to trimming and J lost 0 bases, with 10 bases between them. This TCR was sampled from a man between 18 and 35 years old in good health and CMV-seronegative. The rearrangement joins TRBV5-1 to TRBJ1-1; D may be TRBD1 (6 bases). The sample taken for sequencing was PBMCs. CDR3 amino acids: CASSTGTMNTEAFF. CDR3 sequence (DNA): TGCGCCAGCAGCACCGGGACAATGAACACTGAAGCTTTCTTT.